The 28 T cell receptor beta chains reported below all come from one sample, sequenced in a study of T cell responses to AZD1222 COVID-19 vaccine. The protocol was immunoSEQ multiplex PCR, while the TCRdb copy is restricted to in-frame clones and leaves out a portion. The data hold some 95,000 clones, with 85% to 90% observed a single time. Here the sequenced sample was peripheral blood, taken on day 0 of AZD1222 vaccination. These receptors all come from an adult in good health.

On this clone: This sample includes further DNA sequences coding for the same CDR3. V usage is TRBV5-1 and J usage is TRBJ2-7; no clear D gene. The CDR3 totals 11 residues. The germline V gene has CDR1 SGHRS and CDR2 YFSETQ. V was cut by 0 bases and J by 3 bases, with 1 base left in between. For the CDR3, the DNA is TGCGCCAGCAGCTTGGTCTACGAGCAGTACTTC. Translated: CASSLVYEQYF.

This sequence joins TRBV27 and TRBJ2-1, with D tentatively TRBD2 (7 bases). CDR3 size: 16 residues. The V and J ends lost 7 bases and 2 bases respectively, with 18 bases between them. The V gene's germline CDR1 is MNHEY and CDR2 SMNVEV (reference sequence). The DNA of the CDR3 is TGTGCCAGCAAGGTAGGGGGGGCCTCAGCCTACAATGAGCAGTTCTTC. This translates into CASKVGGASAYNEQFF.

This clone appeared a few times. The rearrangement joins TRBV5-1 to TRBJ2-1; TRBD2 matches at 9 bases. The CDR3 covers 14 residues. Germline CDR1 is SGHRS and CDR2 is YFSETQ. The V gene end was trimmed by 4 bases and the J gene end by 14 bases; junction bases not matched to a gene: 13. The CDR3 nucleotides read TGCGCCAGCAGCCCGACTCGCGGGGGGGCTGGAAAGTTCTTC. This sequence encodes CASSPTRGGAGKFF.

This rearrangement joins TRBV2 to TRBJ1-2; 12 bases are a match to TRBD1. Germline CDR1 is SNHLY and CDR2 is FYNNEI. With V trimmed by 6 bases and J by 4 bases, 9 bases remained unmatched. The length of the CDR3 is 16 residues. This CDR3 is CASRRDRGLASYGYTF. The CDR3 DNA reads TGTGCCAGCAGGAGGGACAGGGGGCTCGCTTCCTATGGCTACACCTTC.

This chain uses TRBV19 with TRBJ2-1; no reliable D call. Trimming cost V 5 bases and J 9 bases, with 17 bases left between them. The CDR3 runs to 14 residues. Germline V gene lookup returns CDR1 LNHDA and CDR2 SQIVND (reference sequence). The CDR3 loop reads CASSDSSRPGEQFF. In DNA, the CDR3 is TGTGCCAGTAGTGACTCTTCCCGGCCTGGTGAGCAGTTCTTC. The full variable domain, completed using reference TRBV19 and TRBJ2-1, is DGGITQSPKYLFRKEGQNVTLSCEQNLNHDAMYWYRQDPGQGLRLIYYSQIVNDFQKGDIAEGYSVSREKKESFPLTVTSAQKNPTAFYLCASSDSSRPGEQFFGPGTRLTVL.

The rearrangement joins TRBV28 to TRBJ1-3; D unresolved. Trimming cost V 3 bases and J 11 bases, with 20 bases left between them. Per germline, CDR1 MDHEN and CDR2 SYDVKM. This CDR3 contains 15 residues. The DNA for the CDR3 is TGTGCCAGCAGTTTTCACCTCGGGGAGGTTGGTGCCATATATTTT. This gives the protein CASSFHLGEVGAIYF.

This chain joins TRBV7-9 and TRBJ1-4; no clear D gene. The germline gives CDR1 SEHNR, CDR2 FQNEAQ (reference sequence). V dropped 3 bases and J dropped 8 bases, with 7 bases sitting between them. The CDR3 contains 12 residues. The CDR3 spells CASSFDGEKLFF. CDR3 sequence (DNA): TGTGCCAGCAGCTTTGACGGAGAAAAACTGTTTTTT.

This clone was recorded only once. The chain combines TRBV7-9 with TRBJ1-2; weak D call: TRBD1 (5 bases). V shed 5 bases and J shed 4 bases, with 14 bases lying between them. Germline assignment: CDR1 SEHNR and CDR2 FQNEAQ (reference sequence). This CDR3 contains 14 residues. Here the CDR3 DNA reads TGTGCCAGCAGCGGTGACAGTTTTGTCTATGGCTACACCTTC. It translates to CASSGDSFVYGYTF. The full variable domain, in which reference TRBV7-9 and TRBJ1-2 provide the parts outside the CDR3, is DTGVSQNPRHKITKRGQNVTFRCDPISEHNRLYWYRQTLGQGPEFLTYFQNEAQLEKSRLLSDRFSAERPKGSFSTLEIQRTEQGDSAMYLCASSGDSFVYGYTFGSGTRLTVV.

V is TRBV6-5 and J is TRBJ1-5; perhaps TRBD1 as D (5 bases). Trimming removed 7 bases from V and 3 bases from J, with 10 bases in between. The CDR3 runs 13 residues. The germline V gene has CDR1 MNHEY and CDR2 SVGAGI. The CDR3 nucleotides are TGTGCCAGCAAGCCAGGGATCAATCAGCCCCAGCATTTT. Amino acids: CASKPGINQPQHF.

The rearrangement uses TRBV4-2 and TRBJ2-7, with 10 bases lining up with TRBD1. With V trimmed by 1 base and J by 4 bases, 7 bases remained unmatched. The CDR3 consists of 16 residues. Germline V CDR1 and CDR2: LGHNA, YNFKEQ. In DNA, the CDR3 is TGTGCCAGCAGCCAAGCTACTCGGACAGGGGGTTACGAGCAGTACTTC. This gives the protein CASSQATRTGGYEQYF.

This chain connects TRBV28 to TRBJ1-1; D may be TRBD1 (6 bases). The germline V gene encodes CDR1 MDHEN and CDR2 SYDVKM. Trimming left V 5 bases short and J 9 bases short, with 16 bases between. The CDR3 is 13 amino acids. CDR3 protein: CASSRTGTTKAFF. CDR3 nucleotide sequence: TGTGCCAGCAGTCGAACCGGGACAACTAAAGCTTTCTTT.

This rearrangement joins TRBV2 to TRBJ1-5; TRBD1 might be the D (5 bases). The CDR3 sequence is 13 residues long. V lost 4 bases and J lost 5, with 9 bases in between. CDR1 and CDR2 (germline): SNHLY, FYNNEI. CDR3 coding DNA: TGTGCCAGCAGTGGGGACGGTTATCAGCCCCAGCATTTT. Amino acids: CASSGDGYQPQHF.

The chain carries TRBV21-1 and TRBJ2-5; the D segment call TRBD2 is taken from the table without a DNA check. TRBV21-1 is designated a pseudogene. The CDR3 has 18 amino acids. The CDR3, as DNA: TGTGCCAGCAGCAAAGGGTGGCTAGCGGGGGGGCCTGAAGAGACCCAGTACTTC. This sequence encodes CASSKGWLAGGPEETQYF.

The CDR3 DNA reads as TGTGCCAGCAGCTTTGAGGGTTCCCGGGAGCTGTTTTTT. Residues: CASSFEGSRELFF. The chain has TRBV7-7 and TRBJ2-2, with D perhaps TRBD2 (5 bases). Trimming stripped 3 bases from V and 9 bases from J, with 11 bases between. The germline gives CDR1 SSHAT, CDR2 FNYEAQ (reference sequence). The CDR3 spans 13 residues.

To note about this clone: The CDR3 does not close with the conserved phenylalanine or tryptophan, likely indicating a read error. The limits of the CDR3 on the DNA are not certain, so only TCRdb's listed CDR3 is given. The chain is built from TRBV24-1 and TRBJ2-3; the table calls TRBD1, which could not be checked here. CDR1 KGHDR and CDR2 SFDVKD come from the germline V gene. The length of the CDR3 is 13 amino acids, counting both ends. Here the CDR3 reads CATDWFDRDRGYM.

CDR3 loop: CASSLGTGISNQPQHF. Here the CDR3 DNA reads TGTGCCAGCAGCTTGGGGACAGGGATTAGCAATCAGCCCCAGCATTTT. This chain joins TRBV5-5 and TRBJ1-5; 8 bases line up with TRBD1. The CDR3 length is 16 residues. V was pared by 0 bases and J by 0 bases, with 2 bases of the junction left unmatched. Germline lookup yields CDR1 SGHKS and CDR2 YYEKEE (reference sequence). The whole variable domain, remainder taken from reference TRBV5-5 and TRBJ1-5, is DAGVTQSPTHLIKTRGQQVTLRCSPISGHKSVSWYQQVLGQGPQFIFQYYEKEERGRGNFPDRFSARQFPNYSSELNVNALLLGDSALYLCASSLGTGISNQPQHFGDGTRLSIL.

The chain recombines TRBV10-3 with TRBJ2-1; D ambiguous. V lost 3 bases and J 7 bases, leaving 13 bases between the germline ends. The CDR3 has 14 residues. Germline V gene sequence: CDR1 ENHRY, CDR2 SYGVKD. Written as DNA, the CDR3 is TGTGCCATCAGTGACGGCTACCTCCAGAATGAGCAGTTCTTC. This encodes CAISDGYLQNEQFF.

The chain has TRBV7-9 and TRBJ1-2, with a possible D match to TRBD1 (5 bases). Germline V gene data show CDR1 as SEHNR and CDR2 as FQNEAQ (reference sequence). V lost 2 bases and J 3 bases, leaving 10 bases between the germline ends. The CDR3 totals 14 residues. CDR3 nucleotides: TGTGCCAGCAGCTTACAGACAGACCACTATGGCTACACCTTC. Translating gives CASSLQTDHYGYTF. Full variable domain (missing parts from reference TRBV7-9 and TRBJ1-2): DTGVSQNPRHKITKRGQNVTFRCDPISEHNRLYWYRQTLGQGPEFLTYFQNEAQLEKSRLLSDRFSAERPKGSFSTLEIQRTEQGDSAMYLCASSLQTDHYGYTFGSGTRLTVV.

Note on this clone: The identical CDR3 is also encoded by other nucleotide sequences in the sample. The CDR3 DNA sequence: TGCAGCGTGGAGGACGGCGCTAACTATGGCTACACCTTC. It yields the protein CSVEDGANYGYTF. V is TRBV29-1 and J is TRBJ1-2, with D unresolved. The CDR3 covers 13 residues. Trimming removed 6 bases from V and 0 bases from J, with 11 bases in between. The germline gives CDR1 SQVTM, CDR2 ANQGSEA.

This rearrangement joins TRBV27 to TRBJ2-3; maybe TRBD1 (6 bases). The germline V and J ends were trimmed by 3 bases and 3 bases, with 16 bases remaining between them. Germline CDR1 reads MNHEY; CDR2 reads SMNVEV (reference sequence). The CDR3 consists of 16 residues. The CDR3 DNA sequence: TGTGCCAGCAGTTTTAGACAGGCCCCCCGTACAGATACGCAGTATTTT. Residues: CASSFRQAPRTDTQYF.

The CDR3 is CASSYSSGGGTDTQYF. The CDR3, as DNA: TGTGCCAGCAGCTATTCTAGCGGGGGAGGGACAGATACGCAGTATTTT. The rearrangement uses TRBV9 and TRBJ2-3; the match to TRBD2 covers 10 bases. With V trimmed by 4 bases and J by 3 bases, 8 bases remained unmatched. CDR1 is SGDLS, CDR2 YYNGEE, per germline. The CDR3 is made up of 16 amino acids.

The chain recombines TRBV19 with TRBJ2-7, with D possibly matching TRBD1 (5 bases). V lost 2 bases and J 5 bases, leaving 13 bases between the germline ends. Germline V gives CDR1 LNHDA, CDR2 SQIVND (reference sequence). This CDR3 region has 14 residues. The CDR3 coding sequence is TGTGCCAGTAGTATAAGTCAGGGCTTCGACGAGCAGTACTTC. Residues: CASSISQGFDEQYF.

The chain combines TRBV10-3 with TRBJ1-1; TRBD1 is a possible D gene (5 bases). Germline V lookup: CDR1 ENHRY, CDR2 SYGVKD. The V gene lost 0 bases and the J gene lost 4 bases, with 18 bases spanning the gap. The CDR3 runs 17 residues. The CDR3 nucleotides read TGTGCCATCAGTGAGTCGATTAAGGCCAGGGTCGGCACTGAAGCTTTCTTT. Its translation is CAISESIKARVGTEAFF.

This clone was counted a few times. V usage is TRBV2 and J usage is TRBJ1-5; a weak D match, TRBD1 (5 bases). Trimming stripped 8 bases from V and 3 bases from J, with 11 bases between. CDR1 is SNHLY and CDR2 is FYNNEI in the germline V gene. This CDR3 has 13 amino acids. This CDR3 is CASCRDSNQPQHF. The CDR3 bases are TGTGCCAGCTGCAGGGACTCCAATCAGCCCCAGCATTTT.

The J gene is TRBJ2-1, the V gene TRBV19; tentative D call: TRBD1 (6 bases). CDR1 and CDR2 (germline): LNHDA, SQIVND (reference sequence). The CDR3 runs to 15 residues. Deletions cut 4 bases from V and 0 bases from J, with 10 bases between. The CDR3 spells CASSTQGDSYNEQFF. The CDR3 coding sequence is TGTGCCAGTAGTACACAGGGAGACTCCTACAATGAGCAGTTCTTC.

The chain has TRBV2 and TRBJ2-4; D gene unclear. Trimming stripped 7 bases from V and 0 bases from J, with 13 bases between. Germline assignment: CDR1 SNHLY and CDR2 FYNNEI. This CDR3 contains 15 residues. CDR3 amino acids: CASMKWSLAKNIQYF. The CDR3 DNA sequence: TGTGCCAGCATGAAGTGGTCCCTAGCCAAAAACATTCAGTACTTC.

The CDR3 spells CASSPQNGETGNTIYF. The CDR3 region has the DNA TGTGCCAGCTCACCTCAGAACGGGGAGACTGGAAACACCATATATTTT. The gene calls are TRBV18 and TRBJ1-3; D not certain. The CDR3 length is 16 residues. Trimming pared 3 bases from V and 2 bases from J, leaving 14 bases between. Germline V gene lookup returns CDR1 KGHSH and CDR2 LQKENI.

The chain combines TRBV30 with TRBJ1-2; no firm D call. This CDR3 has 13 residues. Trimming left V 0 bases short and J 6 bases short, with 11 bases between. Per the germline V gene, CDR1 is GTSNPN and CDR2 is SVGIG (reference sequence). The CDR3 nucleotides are TGTGCCTGGAGTGTACGGGGAAGAAATGGCTACACCTTC. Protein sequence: CAWSVRGRNGYTF.